The subject of this entry is one TCR beta chain. Its antigen is still unknown. This specimen belongs to a study of post-analysis software for immune sequencing data. The study's findings and limits: F measure clustering grouped samples strongly by preparation batch. TRBV segments more frequent in patients than in controls numbered five and included TRBV5-6, TRBV5-1 and TRBV20-1.

The library was made from cDNA and included unique molecular identifiers. TCRdb processed the PCR reads anew with MiXCR; each CDR3 protein has one entry. This table holds 700,000 to 800,000 distinct CDR3 sequences, roughly 29% found once. Germline V lookup: CDR1 SGHTA, CDR2 FQGNSA. This CDR3 is 13 amino acids long. V shed 2 bases and J shed 7 bases, with 9 bases lying between them. This rearrangement joins TRBV7-2 to TRBJ1-5; TRBD1 is a possible D gene (5 bases). The sequence derives from a girl aged 5 to 17 with multiple sclerosis. The specimen sequenced was blood. Written as DNA, the CDR3 is TGTGCCAGCAGCTTAAGGGGTCAACAGCCCCAGCATTTT. It yields the protein CASSLRGQQPQHF. The full variable domain, completed using reference TRBV7-2 and TRBJ1-5, is GAGVSQSPSNKVTEKGKDVELRCDPISGHTALYWYRQSLGQGLEFLIYFQGNSAPDKSGLPSDRFSAERTGGSVSTLTIQRTQQEDSAVYLCASSLRGQQPQHFGDGTRLSIL.